These 31 T cell receptor beta chains were all obtained from the same sample, sequenced in a study of vaccination effects on CD4 cells after COVID-19. This table comes from immunoSEQ multiplex PCR, and its TCRdb copy is limited to in-frame clones, with some not included. The top ten hold 0.85% to 1.2% of the sample, which has tens of thousands of clones, around 77% seen once. The ViraFEST assay expanded antigen-specific CD4+ T cells with viral peptide pools before sequencing. Culturing for roughly 10 days preceded CD4+ T cell isolation. Two-dose vaccination with either BNT162b2 or mRNA-1273 was given to the participants. These receptors have no identified antigens. Sample: CD4+ T cells from PBMCs cultured with HCoV-OC43 spike peptides, taken after COVID-19 vaccination. Subset reported: HCoV-OC43 spike overlapping peptide pool stimulation. All receptors come from a human donor who received a COVID-19 vaccine.

This clone was detected a few times. The rearrangement links TRBV5-1 to TRBJ1-1; tentative D call: TRBD1 (6 bases). The CDR3 runs 14 residues. Germline V gene lookup returns CDR1 SGHRS and CDR2 YFSETQ. V dropped 6 bases and J dropped 1 base, with 13 bases sitting between them. CDR3 protein: CASTQTGQNTEAFF. The CDR3 DNA is TGCGCCAGCACCCAGACGGGACAGAACACTGAAGCTTTCTTT.

V is TRBV21-1 and J is TRBJ2-7; the table gives TRBD1 as D, unverified against the DNA. TRBV21-1 is recorded as a pseudogene. This CDR3 is built from 12 residues. CDR3 DNA sequence: TGTGCCCGCCGGGACAGAACCTACGAGCAGTACGTC. Translation: CARRDRTYEQYV.

The chain has TRBV5-1 and TRBJ1-4; D remains ambiguous. This CDR3 spans 15 amino acids. CDR1 is SGHRS, CDR2 YFSETQ, per germline. Deletions cut 4 bases from V and 7 bases from J, with 17 bases between. For the CDR3, the DNA is TGCGCCAGCAGCCGTACGAGCTCGGTGGGTGAAAAACTGTTTTTT. It encodes CASSRTSSVGEKLFF.

V gene TRBV27 combines with J gene TRBJ2-2; weak D call: TRBD1 (6 bases). V lost 3 bases, J lost 6 bases, and 14 bases lay in between. Per germline, CDR1 MNHEY and CDR2 SMNVEV (reference sequence). This CDR3 has 15 amino acids. The CDR3 region is CASSFKWGTPGELFF. The DNA of the CDR3 is TGTGCCAGCAGTTTCAAGTGGGGGACACCCGGGGAGCTGTTTTTT.

V usage is TRBV19 and J usage is TRBJ1-5, with a possible D match to TRBD1 (6 bases). Germline lookup yields CDR1 LNHDA and CDR2 SQIVND (reference sequence). Trimming removed 5 bases at V and 5 bases at J, with 10 bases between. The CDR3 is made up of 13 amino acids. The CDR3 loop reads CASSWGLDQPQHF. CDR3 sequence (DNA): TGTGCCAGTAGTTGGGGGCTAGATCAGCCCCAGCATTTT.

This chain connects TRBV7-8 to TRBJ1-2; perhaps TRBD1 as D (6 bases). The CDR3 length is 16 residues. V was shortened by 5 bases and J by 4 bases, with 20 bases between the two germline ends. Per germline, CDR1 SGHVS and CDR2 FQNEAQ. DNA of the CDR3: TGTGCCAGCAGCCCGCCCGAAACAGGGCGCGGCTATGGCTACACCTTC. Its translation: CASSPPETGRGYGYTF.

Here the CDR3 reads CASSPGLVWETQYF. Here the CDR3 DNA reads TGTGCCAGCAGCCCAGGACTAGTTTGGGAGACCCAGTACTTC. J is TRBJ2-5 and V is TRBV7-2; 7 bases align to TRBD2. The germline V gene encodes CDR1 SGHTA and CDR2 FQGNSA. The CDR3 totals 14 residues. V shed 5 bases, J shed 5 bases, and the junction held 8 bases outside the gene matches. Full variable domain (missing parts from reference TRBV7-2 and TRBJ2-5): GAGVSQSPSNKVTEKGKDVELRCDPISGHTALYWYRQSLGQGLEFLIYFQGNSAPDKSGLPSDRFSAERTGGSVSTLTIQRTQQEDSAVYLCASSPGLVWETQYFGPGTRLLVL.

In this sample, this clone turned up a few times. J is TRBJ2-3 and V is TRBV7-2, with 9 bases identical to TRBD2. CDR1 is SGHTA and CDR2 is FQGNSA in the germline V gene. The junction had 5 bases not matched to a gene; V was cut back by 2 bases and J by 5 bases. CDR3 length: 15 amino acids. CDR3 amino acids: CASSLRGGAGDTQYF. CDR3 coding DNA: TGTGCCAGCAGCTTACGCGGGGGGGCTGGAGATACGCAGTATTTT.

This clone was observed a handful of times. DNA of the CDR3: TGTGCCAGCAGTTACCGGGGGGGTTACGATGAGCAGTTCTTC. Encoded protein: CASSYRGGYDEQFF. The chain employs TRBV6-6 and TRBJ2-1; 8 bases align to TRBD2. V shed 2 bases, J shed 8 bases, and the junction held 5 bases outside the gene matches. The CDR3 sequence is 14 residues long. Germline lookup yields CDR1 MNHNY and CDR2 SVGAGI (reference sequence).

This chain joins TRBV6-4 and TRBJ2-2; D is unclear. V dropped 7 bases and J dropped 0 bases, with 9 bases sitting between them. This CDR3 is 14 amino acids long. Germline lookup yields CDR1 MRHNA and CDR2 SNTAGT. This CDR3 reads CASKQMANTGELFF. CDR3 bases: TGTGCCAGCAAACAGATGGCGAACACCGGGGAGCTGTTTTTT.

The chain carries TRBV30 and TRBJ2-5; D perhaps matches TRBD2 (5 bases). The CDR3 runs to 12 residues. Per germline, CDR1 GTSNPN and CDR2 SVGIG (reference sequence). The V gene lost 4 bases and the J gene lost 5 bases, with 11 bases spanning the gap. CDR3 coding DNA: TGTGCCTGGAAAGGAGGTTATGAGACCCAGTACTTC. Translation gives CAWKGGYETQYF.

There are a few counts of this clone. This chain joins TRBV18 and TRBJ1-1; 8 bases are a match to TRBD1. Germline assignment: CDR1 KGHSH and CDR2 LQKENI. The CDR3 length is 13 residues. The V gene end was trimmed by 4 bases and the J gene end by 4 bases; junction bases not matched to a gene: 2. The CDR3 reads CASSRTGPTEAFF. In nucleotides, the CDR3 is TGTGCCAGCTCACGGACAGGGCCCACTGAAGCTTTCTTT.

The chain employs TRBV9 and TRBJ2-6, with no clear D. The germline CDR1 and CDR2 sequences are SGDLS and YYNGEE. The CDR3 is 15 residues long. Trimming cost V 0 bases and J 0 bases, with 4 bases left between them. The CDR3 protein is CASSVGGSGANVLTF. In DNA form, the CDR3 reads TGTGCCAGCAGCGTAGGGGGCTCTGGGGCCAACGTCCTGACTTTC.

V and J are TRBV6-6 and TRBJ2-7; no definite D call. CDR1 and CDR2 (germline): MNHNY, SVGAGI (reference sequence). This CDR3 region has 13 residues. V lost 2 bases to trimming and J lost 3 bases, with 8 bases between them. The CDR3 coding sequence is TGTGCCAGCAGTTACCAGGCATTCTACGAGCAGTACGTC. Translating it yields CASSYQAFYEQYV.

The sample holds a few counts of this clone. This chain connects TRBV7-3 to TRBJ1-6; D gene unclear. CDR1 is SGHTA, CDR2 FQGTGA, per germline. There are 14 residues in the CDR3. The V end lost 0 bases, the J end lost 7 bases, and 7 bases lay between the germline ends. In DNA form, the CDR3 reads TGTGCCAGCAGCTTAACCGACCCCAATTCACCCCTCCACTTT. This sequence encodes CASSLTDPNSPLHF.

The J gene is TRBJ1-1, the V gene TRBV30, with unresolved D. Germline V gene sequence: CDR1 GTSNPN, CDR2 SVGIG (reference sequence). This CDR3 contains 15 residues. V was shortened by 5 bases and J by 0 bases, with 16 bases between the two germline ends. The CDR3 spells CAWGLQGRLNTEAFF. Written as DNA, the CDR3 is TGTGCCTGGGGCCTACAAGGACGGTTGAACACTGAAGCTTTCTTT.

The sample holds a few counts of this clone. Here the CDR3 reads CASSIWITNTGELFF. The CDR3 coding sequence is TGTGCCAGTAGTATCTGGATTACGAACACCGGGGAGCTGTTTTTT. The chain is built from TRBV19 and TRBJ2-2; no definite D call. Trimming stripped 3 bases from V and 0 bases from J, with 8 bases between. Germline V gene data show CDR1 as LNHDA and CDR2 as SQIVND (reference sequence). The CDR3 has 15 residues. The whole variable domain, filled in from reference TRBV19 and TRBJ2-2, reads DGGITQSPKYLFRKEGQNVTLSCEQNLNHDAMYWYRQDPGQGLRLIYYSQIVNDFQKGDIAEGYSVSREKKESFPLTVTSAQKNPTAFYLCASSIWITNTGELFFGEGSRLTVL.

The J gene is TRBJ1-5, the V gene TRBV18; a weak D match, TRBD1 (5 bases). The CDR3 consists of 15 residues. CDR1 and CDR2 from the germline V gene are KGHSH and LQKENI. Trimming stripped 4 bases from V and 3 bases from J, with 13 bases between. Written as DNA, the CDR3 is TGTGCCAGCTCACTGGTAGGGACGGCCAATCAGCCCCAGCATTTT. This translates into CASSLVGTANQPQHF.

This clone has a handful of counts. The chain uses TRBV5-6 and TRBJ2-2; D is perhaps TRBD2 (5 bases). This CDR3 region has 16 residues. CDR1 is SGHDT, CDR2 YYEEEE, per germline. Trimming left V 4 bases short and J 4 bases short, with 17 bases between. This CDR3 is CASSPSRGWGTGELFF. CDR3 nucleotides: TGTGCCAGCAGCCCGAGCCGGGGTTGGGGCACCGGGGAGCTGTTTTTT.

The V and J genes are TRBV5-1 and TRBJ2-5; tentatively, D is TRBD1 (5 bases). The CDR3 has 17 amino acids. Trimming pared 4 bases from V and 0 bases from J, leaving 19 bases between. Germline V gene sequence: CDR1 SGHRS, CDR2 YFSETQ. CDR3 coding DNA: TGCGCCAGCAGCCCGGTGGCGTCCAGGGAATACCAAGAGACCCAGTACTTC. Translating gives CASSPVASREYQETQYF.

V is TRBV5-4 and J is TRBJ1-2; D is undetermined. V was shortened by 0 bases and J by 3 bases, with 12 bases between the two germline ends. The CDR3 consists of 15 residues. CDR1 and CDR2 from the germline V gene are SGHNT and YYREEE (reference sequence). CDR3 loop: CASSLANFQDYGYTF. In nucleotides, the CDR3 is TGTGCCAGCAGCTTGGCCAATTTTCAGGACTATGGCTACACCTTC.

The V and J genes are TRBV14 and TRBJ1-2; tentatively, D is TRBD1 (6 bases). Trimming cost V 1 base and J 4 bases, with 13 bases left between them. This CDR3 spans 15 amino acids. Germline-derived CDR1 and CDR2 are SGHDN and FVKESK. The CDR3 nucleotides are TGTGCCAGCAGCCAAGCGGGGGCCAATCCCTATGGCTACACCTTC. This sequence encodes CASSQAGANPYGYTF.

The chain recombines TRBV3-1 (or the pseudogene TRBV3-2) with TRBJ2-6; 7 positions agree with TRBD1. CDR1 is LGHDT and CDR2 is YNNKEL in the germline V gene (reference sequence). V lost 0 bases to trimming and J lost 2 bases; unmatched junction nucleotides: 13. The CDR3 covers 20 residues. For the CDR3, the DNA is TGTGCCAGCAGCCAAGACTATTGGACAGGATTTCCCCCTGGGGCCAACGTCCTGACTTTC. This translates into CASSQDYWTGFPPGANVLTF.

CDR3 loop: CASSLVGGNHGETQYF. CDR3 in DNA: TGCGCCAGCAGCTTGGTGGGGGGGAACCACGGAGAGACCCAGTACTTC. This chain links TRBV5-1 with TRBJ2-5, with TRBD2 identical over 7 bases. With 0 bases clipped from V and 4 bases from J, the junction kept 9 bases outside the gene matches. The CDR3 totals 16 residues. CDR1 is SGHRS and CDR2 is YFSETQ in the germline V gene.

This rearrangement joins TRBV19 to TRBJ1-2; TRBD1 might be the D (5 bases). This CDR3 region has 13 residues. Per germline, CDR1 LNHDA and CDR2 SQIVND (reference sequence). Trimming took 3 bases from V and 4 from J, leaving 9 bases between them. The CDR3 region is CASSIQGSYGYTF. The CDR3 DNA reads as TGTGCCAGTAGTATCCAGGGTTCCTATGGCTACACCTTC. The whole variable domain, remainder taken from reference TRBV19 and TRBJ1-2, is DGGITQSPKYLFRKEGQNVTLSCEQNLNHDAMYWYRQDPGQGLRLIYYSQIVNDFQKGDIAEGYSVSREKKESFPLTVTSAQKNPTAFYLCASSIQGSYGYTFGSGTRLTVV.

The gene calls are TRBV28 and TRBJ1-2, with D possibly matching TRBD1 (5 bases). This CDR3 region has 14 residues. V was cut by 2 bases and J by 2 bases, with 9 bases left in between. Germline-derived CDR1 and CDR2 are MDHEN and SYDVKM. The CDR3 reads CASSLGGGNYGYTF. DNA of the CDR3: TGTGCCAGCAGTTTAGGGGGTGGGAACTATGGCTACACCTTC.

The V and J genes are TRBV5-1 and TRBJ2-5, with D unresolved. Trimming took 4 bases from V and 9 from J, leaving 19 bases between them. The length of the CDR3 is 14 residues. CDR1 and CDR2 from the germline V gene are SGHRS and YFSETQ. CDR3 sequence: CASSPRVGVVSQYF. CDR3 bases: TGCGCCAGCAGCCCTCGGGTGGGTGTGGTCTCCCAGTACTTC.

V gene TRBV6-2 or TRBV6-3 combines with J gene TRBJ2-6, with D perhaps TRBD1 (5 bases). Per germline, CDR1 MNHEY and CDR2 SVGEGT. The CDR3 covers 15 residues. V was clipped by 6 bases and J by 4 bases, with 13 bases between them. Written as DNA, the CDR3 is TGTGCCAGCAGCCCTCTACAGGTCGGGGCCAACGTCCTGACTTTC. This gives the protein CASSPLQVGANVLTF.

The J gene is TRBJ1-1, the V gene TRBV2; 11 nucleotides align to TRBD1. Trimming at V came to 6 bases and at J to 4 bases, leaving 4 bases not matched to a gene. The CDR3 is made up of 14 amino acids. Germline-derived CDR1 and CDR2 are SNHLY and FYNNEI. In DNA, the CDR3 is TGTGCCAGCAGCCCCGGGACAGGGGGCACTGAAGCTTTCTTT. It codes for CASSPGTGGTEAFF. Filled out from reference TRBV2 and TRBJ1-1, the complete variable domain reads EPEVTQTPSHQVTQMGQEVILRCVPISNHLYFYWYRQILGQKVEFLVSFYNNEISEKSEIFDDQFSVERPDGSNFTLKIRSTKLEDSAMYFCASSPGTGGTEAFFGQGTRLTVV.

This clone was seen more than once but under ten times. The genes are TRBV6-5 and TRBJ1-3; a weak D match, TRBD1 (6 bases). The V end lost 2 bases, the J end lost 4 bases, and 9 bases lay between the germline ends. Germline V gives CDR1 MNHEY, CDR2 SVGAGI. This CDR3 has 14 amino acids. The CDR3, as DNA: TGTGCCAGCAGTTACCGCGACAGGGGAAACACCATATATTTT. Encoded protein: CASSYRDRGNTIYF.

The rearrangement joins TRBV9 to TRBJ2-1; D ambiguous. This CDR3 comprises 15 residues. V was trimmed by 4 bases and J by 3 bases, leaving 14 bases between them. CDR1 and CDR2 (germline): SGDLS, YYNGEE. The CDR3 region is CASSFSVGGYNEQFF. The CDR3 DNA is TGTGCCAGCAGCTTCTCCGTGGGCGGCTACAATGAGCAGTTCTTC. Variable domain in full (rest from reference TRBV9 and TRBJ2-1): DSGVTQTPKHLITATGQRVTLRCSPRSGDLSVYWYQQSLDQGLQFLIQYYNGEERAKGNILERFSAQQFPDLHSELNLSSLELGDSALYFCASSFSVGGYNEQFFGPGTRLTVL.